This T cell receptor beta chain is drawn from a study of radiotherapy plus CTLA-4 blockade in lung cancer. Study-level information: Objective response rate was roughly 19%; disease control rate, approximately 33%.

Lung cancer patients with chemo-refractory metastatic non-small-cell disease were given focal radiation plus CTLA-4 blockade with ipilimumab. In the case of this clone: Its antigen is unidentified.

Whole-study results and caveats: Radiotherapy was combined with ipilimumab, and tumor-derived TCR clones then expanded in blood. In blood, early T cell clone dynamics reportedly predicted response best, together with interferon-beta.

Produced via immunoSEQ multiplex PCR; TCRdb's table is partial and in-frame only. The repertoire holds tens of thousands of clones, with more than 85% as singletons. The CDR3 is 14 residues long. Trimming took off 0 bases at V and 5 bases at J, with 10 bases between the two ends. Germline lookup yields CDR1 SGHDN and CDR2 FVKESK. This clonotype was sampled from a human donor with non-small cell lung cancer that progressed on radiotherapy plus ipilimumab. J is TRBJ1-1 and V is TRBV14; D unresolved. Sequenced here: peripheral blood, sampled from a patient treated with radiotherapy plus ipilimumab. CDR3 DNA sequence: TGTGCCAGCAGCCAAGATCGGGCCGGGACTGAAGCTTTCTTT. Translated, it gives CASSQDRAGTEAFF.